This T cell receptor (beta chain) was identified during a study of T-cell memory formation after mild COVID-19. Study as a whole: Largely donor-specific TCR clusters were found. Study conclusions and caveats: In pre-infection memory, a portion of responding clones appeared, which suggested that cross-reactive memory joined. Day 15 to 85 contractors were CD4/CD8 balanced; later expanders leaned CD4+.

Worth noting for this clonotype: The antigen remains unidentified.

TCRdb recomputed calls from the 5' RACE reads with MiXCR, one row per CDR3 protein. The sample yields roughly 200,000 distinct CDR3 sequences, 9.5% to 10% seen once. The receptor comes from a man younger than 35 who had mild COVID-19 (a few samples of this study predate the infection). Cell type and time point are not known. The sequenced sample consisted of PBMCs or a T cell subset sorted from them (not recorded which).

The DNA for the CDR3 is TGTGCCAGTCTTGACAGGGGGAACACTGAAGCTTTCTTT. Its protein is CASLDRGNTEAFF. The chain carries TRBV19 and TRBJ1-1, with TRBD1 matching 8 bases. Trimming removed 8 bases from V and 1 base from J; junction bases left unmatched: 3. The CDR3 consists of 13 residues. Germline V gene sequence: CDR1 LNHDA, CDR2 SQIVND (reference sequence).